The sequence of this TCR beta chain was determined in a study of blood T cells in healthy people across ages. The study, taken as a whole, reports: PBMCs that were unsorted prevented a conclusive naive versus antigen-experienced comparison.

The people who gave samples were healthy Caucasians from Russia, aged roughly 6 to 100. This clonotype was found a few times. Its antigen is as yet unknown. For the second PCR, which ran for roughly 6 to 12 cycles, a sample-barcoded 5' primer and a J-beta primer mix were used. Every cDNA molecule carried a tag from a template-switch adaptor bearing 12 random nucleotides. TCRdb fed the 5' RACE reads into MiXCR, producing one record per CDR3 protein. The repertoire holds about 1,500,000 distinct CDR3 sequences, with 28% as singletons. V was clipped by 6 bases and J by 1 base, with 19 bases between them. CDR1 and CDR2 from the germline V gene are DFQATT and SNEGSKA (reference sequence). CDR3 length equals 16 residues.

The clonotype comes from a woman aged 25 to 39 in good health. The gene calls are TRBV20-1 and TRBJ1-5; a weak D match, TRBD1 (6 bases). The sample comprised blood. CDR3 protein: CSALRRGAESNQPQHF. CDR3 DNA sequence: TGCAGTGCCCTGCGCAGGGGCGCCGAGAGCAATCAGCCCCAGCATTTT.